Below, 5 T cell receptor beta chains from the same sample are listed, as sequenced in a study of cytomegalovirus exposure and HLA in healthy donors (dated 2017 in TCRdb). The library was made by the immunoSEQ multiplex PCR assay. For the multiplex PCR, a mixture combining 60 forward primers for TCR Vbeta segments and 13 reverse primers for TCR Jbeta segments was used. This is the immuneACCESS table as TCRdb keeps it, with only in-frame sequences that have V and J called. A part of the clones is gone; compared with another copy, unresolved V genes explain less than half, and the rest is unexplained. In this sample the table shows tens of thousands of clones, around 80% of which occur a single time. About 2.2% of the sample rests with the top ten. Sequencing was done on a sample of PBMCs. The source is a man between 40 and 49 years old in good health and CMV-seronegative.

The rearrangement links TRBV4-1 to TRBJ1-4, with D unclear. Germline lookup yields CDR1 MGHRA and CDR2 YSYEKL. V lost 0 bases and J 11 bases, leaving 4 bases between the germline ends. This CDR3 region has 11 residues. DNA of the CDR3: TGCGCCAGCAGCCAAGAGTCGAAACTGTTTTTT. Protein product: CASSQESKLFF.

The table lists this clone with a few counts. The chain uses TRBV4-1 and TRBJ1-3; D is unresolved. The CDR3 runs 19 residues. Germline CDR1 is MGHRA and CDR2 is YSYEKL. Trimming removed 0 bases at V and 2 bases at J, with 20 bases between. CDR3 in amino acids: CASSQDKGRGTVTGNTIYF. The CDR3 region has the DNA TGCGCCAGCAGCCAAGATAAGGGCCGGGGAACAGTTACTGGAAACACCATATATTTT.

The chain is built from TRBV6-5 and TRBJ1-2; possibly TRBD1 for D (6 bases). Germline V gives CDR1 MNHEY, CDR2 SVGAGI. The CDR3 has 15 residues. The V and J ends lost 0 bases and 8 bases respectively, with 16 bases between them. CDR3 sequence (DNA): TGTGCCAGCAGTTACTCTGAAGACAGGCTCCGCGGCTACACCTTC. It translates to CASSYSEDRLRGYTF.

The rearrangement uses TRBV5-4 and TRBJ1-5, with TRBD1 matching over 8 bases. CDR1 SGHNT and CDR2 YYREEE come from the germline V gene (reference sequence). V lost 1 base to trimming and J lost 0 bases; unmatched junction nucleotides: 9. This CDR3 is built from 18 residues. DNA for the CDR3: TGTGCCAGCAGCTTGTTAGGACAGGGCTCTAATAGCAATCAGCCCCAGCATTTT. It yields the protein CASSLLGQGSNSNQPQHF.

The V and J genes are TRBV10-1 and TRBJ2-7; the match to TRBD1 covers 8 bases. In germline, CDR1 is WNHNN, CDR2 SYGVQD (reference sequence). The CDR3 extends over 15 amino acids. Losses at the gene ends were 6 bases for V and 7 bases for J; bases not matched to a gene: 14. The CDR3 spells CASSRDRILKYEQYF. The CDR3 DNA sequence: TGCGCCAGCAGCCGGGACAGGATTTTGAAATATGAGCAGTACTTC.